This T cell receptor beta chain is drawn from a study of cytomegalovirus exposure and HLA in healthy donors. Study as a whole: The study's early data release held about 80 million unique TCRs from HLA-typed donors. Study findings and constraints: The availability of immune exposure information extended only to CMV serostatus. In a later analysis, common viral pathogens appeared linked to several of the most significant clusters.

Remarks on this clone: Its antigen is unknown.

The PCR employed 60 Vbeta primers together with 13 Jbeta primers. Sequencing used immunoSEQ multiplex PCR; TCRdb keeps in-frame clones, though not all of them. The data contain more than 90,000 clones, more than 60% of them singletons. With 1 base clipped from V and 6 bases from J, the junction kept 3 bases outside the gene matches. This CDR3 has 15 residues. Per germline, CDR1 SEHNR and CDR2 FQNEAQ (reference sequence). The sample consisted of PBMCs. The clonotype comes from a human donor in good health. V is TRBV7-9 and J is TRBJ2-3; 11 nucleotides align to TRBD2. The CDR3 DNA reads TGTGCCAGCAGCTTAGTAGCGGGAGGGCCGGATACGCAGTATTTT. Its protein product is CASSLVAGGPDTQYF.